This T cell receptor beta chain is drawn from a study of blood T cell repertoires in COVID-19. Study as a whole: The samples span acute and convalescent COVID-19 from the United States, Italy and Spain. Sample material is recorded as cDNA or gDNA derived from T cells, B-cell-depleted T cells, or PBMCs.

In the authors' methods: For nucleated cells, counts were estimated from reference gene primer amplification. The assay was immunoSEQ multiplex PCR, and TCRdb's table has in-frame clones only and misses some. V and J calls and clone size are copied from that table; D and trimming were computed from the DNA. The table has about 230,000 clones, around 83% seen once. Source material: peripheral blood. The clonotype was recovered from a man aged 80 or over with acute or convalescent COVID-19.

The CDR3 coding sequence is TGTGCCAGTAGTGACGGACAACGTCTCGAGATATTTCAGCCCCAGCATTTT. Translated, it gives CASSDGQRLEIFQPQHF. The chain has TRBV19 and TRBJ1-5; tentative D call: TRBD1 (5 bases). The CDR3 runs to 17 residues. Deletions cut 5 bases from V and 6 bases from J, with 23 bases between. Germline V lookup: CDR1 LNHDA, CDR2 SQIVND (reference sequence).